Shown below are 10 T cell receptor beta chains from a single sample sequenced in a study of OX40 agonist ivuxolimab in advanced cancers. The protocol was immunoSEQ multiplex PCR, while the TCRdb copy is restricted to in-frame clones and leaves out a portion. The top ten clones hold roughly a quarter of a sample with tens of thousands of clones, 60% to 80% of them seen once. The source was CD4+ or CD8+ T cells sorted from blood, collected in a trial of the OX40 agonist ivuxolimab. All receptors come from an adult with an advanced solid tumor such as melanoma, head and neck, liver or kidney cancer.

CDR3 in DNA: TGCGCCAGCAGCTTTGTATGGGGAACTAATGAAAAACTGTTTTTT. Its translation: CASSFVWGTNEKLFF. J is TRBJ1-4 and V is TRBV5-1, with no clear D. The germline V gene has CDR1 SGHRS and CDR2 YFSETQ. There are 15 residues in the CDR3. V was shortened by 2 bases and J by 1 base, with 9 bases between the two germline ends.

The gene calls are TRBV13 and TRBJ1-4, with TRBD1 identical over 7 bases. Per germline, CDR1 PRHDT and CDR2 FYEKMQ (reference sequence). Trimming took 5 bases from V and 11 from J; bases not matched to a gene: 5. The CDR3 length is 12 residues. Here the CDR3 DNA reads TGTGCCAGCAGCGTGGGGACAGCTAAACTGTTTTTT. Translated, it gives CASSVGTAKLFF.

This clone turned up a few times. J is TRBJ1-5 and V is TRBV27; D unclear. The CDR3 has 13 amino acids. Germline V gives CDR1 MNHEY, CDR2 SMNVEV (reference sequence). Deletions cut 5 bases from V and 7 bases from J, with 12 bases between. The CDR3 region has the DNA TGTGCCAGCAGTGTTCGTTCGGGGCAGCCCCAGCATTTT. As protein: CASSVRSGQPQHF.

DNA of the CDR3: TGTGCCAGCAGCCACAGATCGTCCACGCTTGGAGATACGCAGTATTTT. Translated, it gives CASSHRSSTLGDTQYF. This chain uses TRBV14 with TRBJ2-3, with D unresolved. Looked up from germline, CDR1 is SGHDN and CDR2 is FVKESK. The CDR3 runs 16 residues. V was clipped by 3 bases and J by 5 bases, with 18 bases between them.

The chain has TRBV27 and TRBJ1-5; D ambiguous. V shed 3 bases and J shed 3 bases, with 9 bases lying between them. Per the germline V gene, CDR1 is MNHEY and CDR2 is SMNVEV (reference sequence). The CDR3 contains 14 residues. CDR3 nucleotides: TGTGCCAGCAGTTTCAAGGTAACCAATCAGCCCCAGCATTTT. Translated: CASSFKVTNQPQHF.

The CDR3 reads CASDGGPYGYTF. As DNA, the CDR3 is TGTGCCAGCGACGGGGGACCATATGGCTACACCTTC. The chain combines TRBV9 with TRBJ1-2; D is perhaps TRBD1 (5 bases). Trimming took 7 bases from V and 5 from J, leaving 12 bases between them. The CDR3 covers 12 residues. The V gene's germline CDR1 is SGDLS and CDR2 YYNGEE. Variable domain in full (rest from reference TRBV9 and TRBJ1-2): DSGVTQTPKHLITATGQRVTLRCSPRSGDLSVYWYQQSLDQGLQFLIQYYNGEERAKGNILERFSAQQFPDLHSELNLSSLELGDSALYFCASDGGPYGYTFGSGTRLTVV.

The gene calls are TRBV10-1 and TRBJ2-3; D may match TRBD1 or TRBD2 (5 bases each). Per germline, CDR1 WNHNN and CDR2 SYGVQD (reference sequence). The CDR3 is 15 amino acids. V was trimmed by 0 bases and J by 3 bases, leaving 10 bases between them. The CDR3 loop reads CASSESGPQTDTQYF. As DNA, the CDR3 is TGCGCCAGCAGTGAGTCGGGACCCCAAACAGATACGCAGTATTTT.

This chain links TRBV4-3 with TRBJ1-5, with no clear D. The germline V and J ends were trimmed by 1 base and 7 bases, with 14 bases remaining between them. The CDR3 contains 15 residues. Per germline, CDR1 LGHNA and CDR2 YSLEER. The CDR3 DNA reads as TGCGCCAGCAGCCAAGTGGGGATTTTAGGGCAGCCCCAGCATTTT. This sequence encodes CASSQVGILGQPQHF.

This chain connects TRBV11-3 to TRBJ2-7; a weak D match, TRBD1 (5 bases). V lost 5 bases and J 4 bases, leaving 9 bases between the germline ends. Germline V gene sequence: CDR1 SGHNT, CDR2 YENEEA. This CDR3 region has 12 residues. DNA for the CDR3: TGTGCCAGCAGCGGCAGGGCTTACGAGCAGTACTTC. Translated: CASSGRAYEQYF.

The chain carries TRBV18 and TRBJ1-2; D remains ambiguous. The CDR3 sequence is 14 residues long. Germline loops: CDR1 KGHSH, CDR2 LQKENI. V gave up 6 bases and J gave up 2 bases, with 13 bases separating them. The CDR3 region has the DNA TGTGCCAGCTCGACATCCGGGCAGAACTATGGCTACACCTTC. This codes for CASSTSGQNYGYTF.